Listed here are 22 T cell receptor beta chains from one sample, sequenced in a study of control samples from healthy donors and cancer patients. Sequencing was performed with immunoSEQ multiplex PCR; in TCRdb, only in-frame clones are kept and a portion is missing. The sample lists 150,000 to 200,000 clones; around 87% were seen once. The sample comprised blood. The receptors derive from a woman aged 45-60 years in good health.

V and J are TRBV28 and TRBJ1-1, with 7 bases matching TRBD1. The CDR3 sequence is 12 residues long. The V gene's germline CDR1 is MDHEN and CDR2 SYDVKM. Trimming at V came to 2 bases and at J to 10 bases, leaving 4 bases not matched to a gene. Written as DNA, the CDR3 is TGTGCCAGCAGTTTAGCTGCAGGGGGAGCTTTCTTT. Protein product: CASSLAAGGAFF.

The chain uses TRBV20-1 and TRBJ1-2, with D maybe TRBD1 (5 bases). The V gene lost 6 bases and the J gene lost 12 bases, with 14 bases spanning the gap. The germline V gene encodes CDR1 DFQATT and CDR2 SNEGSKA (reference sequence). CDR3 length equals 10 residues. The CDR3 nucleotides read TGCAGTGCCACGACAGTTTCCGACACCTTC. It specifies CSATTVSDTF.

The chain recombines TRBV7-2 with TRBJ2-1; 9 nucleotides align to TRBD2. Trimming took 4 bases from V and 10 from J; bases not matched to a gene: 8. Germline V gene sequence: CDR1 SGHTA, CDR2 FQGNSA. This CDR3 region has 14 residues. This CDR3 reads CASSSQAAGGEQFF. CDR3 coding DNA: TGTGCCAGCAGCTCCCAAGCCGCGGGGGGGGAGCAGTTCTTC.

This clone was recorded once. The chain recombines TRBV4-3 with TRBJ1-2; tentative D call: TRBD1 (6 bases). This CDR3 comprises 17 residues. V was trimmed by 0 bases and J by 2 bases, leaving 16 bases between them. CDR1 is LGHNA and CDR2 is YSLEER in the germline V gene. The CDR3 DNA sequence: TGCGCCAGCAGCCAAGAAACCCAAAGGGGGGGGAACTATGGCTACACCTTC. Translating it yields CASSQETQRGGNYGYTF.

This rearrangement joins TRBV2 to TRBJ1-6; 7 bases fit TRBD1. The ends lost 1 base at V and 0 bases at J; junction bases unmatched: 9. The CDR3 runs to 19 residues. In germline, CDR1 is SNHLY, CDR2 FYNNEI. The CDR3 DNA reads TGTGCCAGCAGTGAAGGGGAACAGGGGTCTAGCTCCTATAATTCACCCCTCCACTTT. This gives the protein CASSEGEQGSSSYNSPLHF.

The gene calls are TRBV7-9 and TRBJ2-3, with D possibly called TRBD1 or TRBD2 (6 bases each). CDR1 and CDR2 (germline): SEHNR, FQNEAQ (reference sequence). The CDR3 contains 17 residues. Trimming cost V 1 base and J 2 bases, with 16 bases left between them. In nucleotides, the CDR3 is TGTGCCAGCAGCTTAGGACGCACGGGGGCTAACACAGATACGCAGTATTTT. Amino acids: CASSLGRTGANTDTQYF. The full variable domain, in which reference TRBV7-9 and TRBJ2-3 provide the parts outside the CDR3, is DTGVSQNPRHKITKRGQNVTFRCDPISEHNRLYWYRQTLGQGPEFLTYFQNEAQLEKSRLLSDRFSAERPKGSFSTLEIQRTEQGDSAMYLCASSLGRTGANTDTQYFGPGTRLTVL.

V is TRBV4-3 and J is TRBJ1-4; D remains ambiguous. CDR1 and CDR2 from the germline V gene are LGHNA and YSLEER. The V and J ends lost 0 bases and 7 bases respectively, with 3 bases between them. This CDR3 is 12 amino acids long. DNA for the CDR3: TGCGCCAGCAGCCAAGAAGGTGAAAAACTGTTTTTT. This translates into CASSQEGEKLFF.

The V call is TRBV6-5, the J call TRBJ1-4; TRBD1 agrees at 8 bases. CDR3 size: 14 residues. The ends lost 7 bases at V and 6 bases at J; junction bases unmatched: 7. Germline CDR1 MNHEY, CDR2 SVGAGI. The CDR3 region has the DNA TGTGCCAGCATATCCGGGACAGGTCATGAAAAACTGTTTTTT. Protein: CASISGTGHEKLFF.

The chain recombines TRBV18 with TRBJ1-1; D is unresolved. CDR1 is KGHSH, CDR2 LQKENI, per germline. Trimming removed 4 bases at V and 0 bases at J, with 9 bases between. The CDR3 runs to 14 residues. The CDR3 protein is CASSLQTLNTEAFF. The CDR3 DNA reads TGTGCCAGCTCACTACAGACTCTGAACACTGAAGCTTTCTTT.

The chain combines TRBV6-2 or TRBV6-3 with TRBJ1-5, with D tentatively TRBD1 (6 bases). From germline, CDR1 is MNHEY and CDR2 SVGEGT. The CDR3 is 14 amino acids. Trimming pared 4 bases from V and 5 bases from J, leaving 12 bases between. CDR3 amino acids: CASSSNRVDQPQHF. CDR3 sequence (DNA): TGTGCCAGCAGTTCCAACAGGGTGGATCAGCCCCAGCATTTT.

The chain has TRBV11-2 and TRBJ2-1, with D perhaps matching TRBD2 (7 bases). V was shortened by 5 bases and J by 2 bases, with 22 bases between the two germline ends. Germline CDR1 SGHAT, CDR2 FQNNGV. The CDR3 loop spans 18 amino acids. The CDR3 DNA follows: TGTGCCAGCAGCACCTTCGGAACAGGGAGGGCCACCTACAATGAGCAGTTCTTC. This encodes CASSTFGTGRATYNEQFF.

This chain uses TRBV19 with TRBJ1-1, with a weak D call TRBD1 (5 bases). The CDR3 is made up of 14 amino acids. With 2 bases removed from V and 1 base from J, the gap between germline ends came to 8 bases. Germline values: CDR1 LNHDA, CDR2 SQIVND (reference sequence). For the CDR3, the DNA is TGTGCCAGTAGTATACGGGGGAAGAACACTGAAGCTTTCTTT. Its translation is CASSIRGKNTEAFF.

This clone was detected once. The V call is TRBV9, the J call TRBJ2-5; D is unresolved. This CDR3 contains 12 residues. The V end was cut by 3 bases, the J end by 5 bases, with 8 bases between. Germline CDR1 reads SGDLS; CDR2 reads YYNGEE. Here the CDR3 reads CASSEVGETQYF. The CDR3 DNA sequence: TGTGCCAGCAGCGAAGTGGGTGAGACCCAGTACTTC.

The V call is TRBV7-9, the J call TRBJ2-2, with TRBD1 as a possible D gene (6 bases). The germline V gene encodes CDR1 SEHNR and CDR2 FQNEAQ (reference sequence). The CDR3 length is 18 residues. V was trimmed by 4 bases and J by 3 bases, leaving 21 bases between them. This CDR3 reads CASSSTGFPLADTGELFF. The CDR3 DNA follows: TGTGCCAGCAGCTCTACAGGGTTCCCACTCGCGGACACCGGGGAGCTGTTTTTT.

This chain connects TRBV9 to TRBJ2-3; D is unclear. The germline V and J ends were trimmed by 0 bases and 1 base, with 9 bases remaining between them. Germline loops: CDR1 SGDLS, CDR2 YYNGEE. CDR3 length: 15 amino acids. This CDR3 is CASSVEVSRTDTQYF. CDR3 in DNA: TGTGCCAGCAGCGTAGAAGTTTCCCGCACAGATACGCAGTATTTT.

V and J are TRBV5-6 and TRBJ1-4; tentatively, D is TRBD1 (5 bases). Per the germline V gene, CDR1 is SGHDT and CDR2 is YYEEEE. The ends were cut back, 4 bases at V and 5 bases at J, with 12 bases in the middle. The CDR3 contains 14 residues. CDR3 residues: CASSDGTNNEKLFF. CDR3 coding DNA: TGTGCCAGCAGCGACGGGACGAACAATGAAAAACTGTTTTTT.

The V call is TRBV11-3, the J call TRBJ2-7; 7 bases line up with TRBD2. Unmatched junction bases numbered 8, after V lost 1 base and J lost 5 bases. This CDR3 spans 15 amino acids. Germline CDR1 is SGHNT and CDR2 is YENEEA. The CDR3, as DNA: TGTGCCAGCAGCTTAGGCGGCGGGAGTGCCGACGAGCAGTACTTC. It translates to CASSLGGGSADEQYF.

The chain couples TRBV19 to TRBJ1-4, with D unresolved. The CDR3 runs 14 residues. Trimming pared 5 bases from V and 8 bases from J, leaving 15 bases between. Germline-derived CDR1 and CDR2 are LNHDA and SQIVND (reference sequence). The CDR3 DNA follows: TGTGCCAGTAGTCGACGGAGGGTGGAAGAAAAACTGTTTTTT. Translating gives CASSRRRVEEKLFF.

A word on this clone: This same CDR3 is encoded by further DNA sequences in the sample. The chain combines TRBV10-3 with TRBJ2-5; no clear D. From germline, CDR1 is ENHRY and CDR2 SYGVKD. The CDR3 loop spans 12 amino acids. With 3 bases removed from V and 2 bases from J, the gap between germline ends came to 4 bases. CDR3 DNA: TGTGCCATCAGTGAAGGACAAGAGACCCAGTACTTC. It is translated as CAISEGQETQYF.

The chain combines TRBV5-6 with TRBJ1-1; no definite D call. This CDR3 has 13 amino acids. Germline CDR1 is SGHDT and CDR2 is YYEEEE. Trimming cost V 4 bases and J 7 bases, with 14 bases left between them. The DNA for the CDR3 is TGTGCCAGCAGCCTAATAGACGGGGATGAAGCTTTCTTT. Residues: CASSLIDGDEAFF.

The chain joins TRBV5-4 to TRBJ2-6, with 7 bases fitting TRBD1. The ends lost 0 bases at V and 4 bases at J; junction bases unmatched: 16. The CDR3 totals 20 residues. Germline-derived CDR1 and CDR2 are SGHNT and YYREEE (reference sequence). CDR3: CASSLDGGSPRGRGANVLTF. CDR3 nucleotide sequence: TGTGCCAGCAGCTTGGACGGCGGAAGTCCGAGGGGGCGAGGGGCCAACGTCCTGACTTTC.

J is TRBJ1-6 and V is TRBV5-1; D might be TRBD1 (5 bases). V was pared by 1 base and J by 7 bases, with 12 bases between. Germline values: CDR1 SGHRS, CDR2 YFSETQ. CDR3 length: 15 amino acids. The CDR3 is CASSLRPGRNSPLHF. The CDR3 nucleotides read TGCGCCAGCAGCTTGAGGCCAGGGAGGAATTCACCCCTCCACTTT.